This T cell receptor (beta chain) was recorded in a study of cytomegalovirus exposure and HLA in healthy donors. PCR was performed using 60 Vbeta and 13 Jbeta primers. This table comes from immunoSEQ multiplex PCR, and its TCRdb copy is limited to in-frame clones, with some not included. In the table there are 200,000 to 250,000 clones, approximately 82% of which are singletons. V lost 6 bases to trimming and J lost 7 bases; unmatched junction nucleotides: 11. CDR1 is MNHNS and CDR2 is SASEGT in the germline V gene. The CDR3 is made up of 14 amino acids. Sequencing used PBMCs. The origin of this receptor is a woman aged 40 to 50 in good health and CMV-seronegative. The gene calls are TRBV6-1 and TRBJ1-2; TRBD1 aligns across 7 bases. The chain's CDR3 is CASRGTVAVFGYTF. DNA of the CDR3: TGTGCCAGCAGAGGGACAGTGGCGGTATTTGGCTACACCTTC.